This is a list of T cell receptor beta chains from one sample in a study of regulatory T cells in long-lasting Graves disease. A single record per CDR3 protein comes from TCRdb applying MiXCR to the multiplex PCR reads. Of about 350,000 distinct CDR3 sequences in the sample, under 20% were seen once. This sample was also put to use in a study of T cells in Graves' hyperthyroidism and ophthalmopathy.

Sequencing used peripheral blood mononuclear cells (PBMCs), obtained at new diagnosis, from a patient treated with antithyroid drugs. Receptors originate from a woman younger than 30 with Graves disease. CDR3s include the opening cysteine and the closing phenylalanine or tryptophan. The D gene is left open where the match is weak. Where a row states a size, it is once, few, many or the class of an expanded clone; other rows omit it.

j_call	cdr3_length	clone_size	d_call	v_call	cdr3_aa	cdr3_nt
TRBJ2-6	18	many	TRBD1	TRBV28	CASRKDRGGASGANVLTF	TGTGCCAGCAGGAAGGACAGGGGGGGTGCGTCTGGGGCCAACGTCCTGACTTTC
TRBJ1-1	11	few	NA	TRBV10-2	CASSAQTEALF	TGCGCCAGCAGTGCCCAAACTGAAGCTCTCTTT
TRBJ2-5	16	many	TRBD2	TRBV6-5	CASSWGLAGPQETQYF	TGTGCCAGCAGTTGGGGACTAGCGGGACCCCAAGAGACCCAGTACTTC
TRBJ1-1	13	many	NA	TRBV29-1	CSVAVTQGTEAFF	TGCAGCGTAGCCGTAACGCAGGGGACTGAAGCTTTCTTT
TRBJ2-1	17	few	TRBD2	TRBV24-1	CATSGVSGSRSYNEQFF	TGTGCCACCAGTGGCGTAAGCGGGAGCCGCTCCTACAATGAGCAGTTCTTC
TRBJ1-1	13	many	NA	TRBV29-1	CSAQDGSNTEAFF	TGCAGCGCCCAGGACGGGAGTAACACTGAAGCTTTCTTT
TRBJ2-3	20	many	TRBD2	TRBV29-1	CSAKGGGLAGGSSGTDTQYF	TGCAGCGCGAAGGGTGGGGGCCTAGCGGGAGGATCTAGTGGCACAGATACGCAGTATTTT
TRBJ1-2	13	many	NA	TRBV5-5	CASSLNAGVGYTF	TGTGCCAGCAGCTTAAATGCAGGGGTCGGCTACACCTTC
TRBJ2-1	12	many	NA	TRBV24-1	CATSLGNNEQFF	TGTGCCACCAGTCTCGGGAACAATGAGCAGTTCTTC
TRBJ2-3	17	few	TRBD2	TRBV9	CASSAWTSGGARDTQYF	TGTGCCAGCAGCGCCTGGACTAGCGGGGGGGCACGGGATACGCAGTATTTT
TRBJ2-1	14	few	TRBD1	TRBV29-1	CSVSPGGSYNEQFF	TGCAGCGTTAGCCCAGGGGGCTCCTACAATGAGCAGTTCTTC
TRBJ1-5	16	many	TRBD1	TRBV28	CASSPLLGQGNQPQHF	TGTGCCAGCAGCCCCCTCTTAGGACAGGGCAATCAGCCCCAGCATTTT
TRBJ2-3	17	many	TRBD2	TRBV18	CASSPPGGLRSTDTQYF	TGTGCCAGCTCACCACCGGGAGGGCTTAGGAGCACAGATACGCAGTATTTT
TRBJ2-7	11	few	NA	TRBV7-2	CASSSQDSQYF	TGTGCCAGCAGCTCGCAGGACTCTCAGTACTTC
TRBJ1-1	19	few	TRBD1	TRBV6-2/TRBV6-3	CASSYSLLGQMKMNTEAFF	TGTGCCAGCAGTTACTCCTTATTGGGACAGATGAAAATGAACACTGAAGCTTTCTTT
TRBJ1-5	21	many	TRBD1	TRBV28	CASSPDRGLPWVGGGVQPQHF	TGTGCCAGCAGCCCGGACAGGGGCTTACCCTGGGTGGGAGGGGGAGTTCAGCCCCAGCATTTT
TRBJ2-1	15	many	NA	TRBV5-1	CASSRRGPQGNEQFF	TGCGCCAGCAGCCGAAGGGGACCCCAAGGCAATGAGCAGTTCTTC
TRBJ2-1	17	many	NA	TRBV3-1	CASSQGIRVVSYNEQFF	TGTGCCAGCAGCCAGGGGATTCGTGTGGTGTCCTACAATGAGCAGTTCTTC
TRBJ2-5	15	many	TRBD2	TRBV20-1	CSARLASGTQETQYF	TGCAGTGCTAGACTGGCTAGCGGGACCCAAGAGACCCAGTACTTC
TRBJ2-3	16	NA	NA	TRBV24-1	CATSDLRLSGTDTQYF	TGTGCCACCAGTGATTTAAGACTTTCTGGCACAGATACGCAGTATTTT
TRBJ2-7	14	NA	TRBD1	TRBV20-1	CSAHPGQGASEQYF	TGCAGTGCTCATCCGGGACAGGGGGCATCCGAGCAGTACTTC
TRBJ2-1	16	many	NA	TRBV6-5	CASSYFLGGSYNEQFF	TGTGCCAGCAGTTACTTCCTGGGGGGCTCCTACAATGAGCAGTTCTTC
TRBJ2-2	16	NA	NA	TRBV15	CATSRGFGLNTGELFF	TGTGCCACCAGCAGAGGCTTTGGTCTGAACACCGGGGAGCTGTTTTTT
TRBJ2-2	17	few	NA	TRBV18	CASSPPDWGLNTGELFF	TGTGCCAGCTCACCTCCCGATTGGGGGCTGAACACCGGGGAGCTGTTTTTT
TRBJ1-6	14	NA	NA	TRBV5-1	CASRAPEGNSPLHF	TGCGCCAGCAGGGCCCCGGAGGGTAATTCACCCCTCCACTTT
TRBJ2-1	15	NA	NA	TRBV4-1	CASSPKGNRVDEQFF	TGCGCCAGCAGCCCGAAGGGGAACAGGGTTGATGAGCAGTTCTTC
TRBJ1-1	15	many	TRBD1	TRBV6-5	CASSYTTDRGGEAFF	TGTGCCAGCAGTTACACGACGGACAGGGGAGGTGAAGCTTTCTTT
TRBJ2-7	15	NA	NA	TRBV9	CASILENGGTYEQYF	TGTGCCAGCATCCTCGAGAACGGCGGAACCTACGAGCAGTACTTC
TRBJ2-3	14	NA	NA	TRBV20-1	CSVLGALGEDTQYF	TGCAGTGTTTTAGGGGCATTGGGGGAAGATACGCAGTATTTT
TRBJ2-7	13	NA	TRBD2	TRBV20-1	CSALLLAGEEQYF	TGCAGTGCTCTCCTCCTAGCGGGAGAAGAGCAGTACTTC